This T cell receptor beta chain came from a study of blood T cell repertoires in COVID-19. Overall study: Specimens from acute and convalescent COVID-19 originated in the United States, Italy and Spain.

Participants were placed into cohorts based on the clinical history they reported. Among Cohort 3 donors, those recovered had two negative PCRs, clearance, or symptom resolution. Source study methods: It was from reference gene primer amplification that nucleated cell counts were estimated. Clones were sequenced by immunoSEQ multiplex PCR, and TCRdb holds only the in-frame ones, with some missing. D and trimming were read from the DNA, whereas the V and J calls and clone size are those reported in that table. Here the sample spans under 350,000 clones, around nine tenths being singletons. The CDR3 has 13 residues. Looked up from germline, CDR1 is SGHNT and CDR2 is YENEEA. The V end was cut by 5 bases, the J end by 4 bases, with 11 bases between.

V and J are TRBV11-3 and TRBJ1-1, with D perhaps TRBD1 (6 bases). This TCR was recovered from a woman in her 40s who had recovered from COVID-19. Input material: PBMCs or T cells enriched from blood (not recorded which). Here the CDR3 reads CASSLGAGTEAFF. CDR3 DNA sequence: TGTGCCAGCAGCCTGGGGGCTGGCACTGAAGCTTTCTTT.